The 22 T cell receptor beta chains presented below share a single source sample, sequenced in a study of lymphopenia after photon versus proton radiotherapy. Clones were read by immunoSEQ multiplex PCR, and TCRdb kept only the in-frame ones, dropping some. The sample lists nearly 25,000 clones, around four fifths occurring once. Source: peripheral blood, taken from a patient treated with proton-based radiotherapy. The source of these receptors is a woman aged 70-85 years with pancreatic cancer.

The chain has TRBV6-6 and TRBJ2-3; D gene ambiguous. V lost 5 bases, J lost 1 base, and 13 bases lay in between. CDR3 size: 15 residues. Germline assignment: CDR1 MNHNY and CDR2 SVGAGI (reference sequence). The chain's CDR3 is CASSTARGGTDTQYF. CDR3 DNA sequence: TGTGCCAGCAGTACGGCGCGAGGTGGCACAGATACGCAGTATTTT.

The J gene is TRBJ1-1, the V gene TRBV2; TRBD1 might be the D (6 bases). The CDR3 totals 14 residues. The V end lost 6 bases, the J end lost 4 bases, and 15 bases lay between the germline ends. The V gene's germline CDR1 is SNHLY and CDR2 FYNNEI. The CDR3 here is CASRGAEISTEAFF. CDR3 nucleotides: TGTGCCAGCAGGGGGGCAGAAATCTCCACTGAAGCTTTCTTT.

This chain uses TRBV4-3 with TRBJ2-1, with unresolved D. The CDR3 extends over 17 amino acids. V was clipped by 0 bases and J by 1 base, with 13 bases between them. Germline CDR1 reads LGHNA; CDR2 reads YSLEER. This chain's CDR3 is CASSQDLFTESYNEQFF. For the CDR3, the DNA is TGCGCCAGCAGCCAAGATCTCTTCACAGAATCCTACAATGAGCAGTTCTTC.

This clone was seen only a few times. The chain has TRBV27 and TRBJ2-3; TRBD2 aligns across 8 bases. Trimming at V came to 3 bases and at J to 5 bases, leaving 7 bases not matched to a gene. Germline CDR1 MNHEY, CDR2 SMNVEV (reference sequence). The CDR3 totals 15 residues. The CDR3, as DNA: TGTGCCAGCAGTTTTACAGCGGGAGTAGTAGATACGCAGTATTTT. It codes for CASSFTAGVVDTQYF.

The genes are TRBV5-4 and TRBJ2-2; either TRBD1 or TRBD2 may supply D (5 bases each). Germline V CDR1 and CDR2: SGHNT, YYREEE (reference sequence). The CDR3 contains 16 residues. The V end was cut by 4 bases, the J end by 6 bases, with 19 bases between. Here the CDR3 DNA reads TGTGCCAGCAGCCTCGGGGCAGGGTCGAGATCCGGGGAGCTGTTTTTT. Its protein is CASSLGAGSRSGELFF.

This clone was picked up a small number of times. The chain is built from TRBV25-1 and TRBJ2-2, with a weak D call TRBD1 (6 bases). Trimming removed 7 bases from V and 3 bases from J, with 9 bases in between. The CDR3 covers 13 residues. Germline CDR1 MGHDK, CDR2 SYGVNS. The CDR3 sequence is CASISGDTGELFF. CDR3 coding DNA: TGTGCCAGCATTTCAGGGGACACCGGGGAGCTGTTTTTT.

The V and J genes are TRBV7-3 and TRBJ1-4; possibly TRBD1 for D (6 bases). This CDR3 has 15 residues. Trimming took off 2 bases at V and 5 bases at J, with 12 bases between the two ends. Germline loops: CDR1 SGHTA, CDR2 FQGTGA. The CDR3 sequence: CASSLAQGPNEKLFF. The CDR3 nucleotides read TGTGCCAGCAGCTTAGCACAGGGTCCCAATGAAAAACTGTTTTTT. The full variable domain, completed using reference TRBV7-3 and TRBJ1-4, is GAGVSQTPSNKVTEKGKYVELRCDPISGHTALYWYRQSLGQGPEFLIYFQGTGAADDSGLPNDRFFAVRPEGSVSTLKIQRTERGDSAVYLCASSLAQGPNEKLFFGSGTQLSVL.

The rearrangement uses TRBV6-4 and TRBJ2-1, with D tentatively TRBD1 (5 bases). The V end lost 6 bases, the J end lost 1 base, and 13 bases lay between the germline ends. Per germline, CDR1 MRHNA and CDR2 SNTAGT. There are 15 residues in the CDR3. The CDR3 protein is CASREAAGSYNEQFF. CDR3 bases: TGTGCCAGCAGAGAGGCGGCAGGGTCCTACAATGAGCAGTTCTTC.

This chain connects TRBV15 to TRBJ2-7; D not resolved. Germline V lookup: CDR1 LNHNV, CDR2 YYDKDF (reference sequence). CDR3 length: 14 residues. The V and J ends lost 8 bases and 7 bases respectively, with 21 bases between them. The CDR3 protein is CATSLERDLGEQYF. CDR3 in DNA: TGTGCCACCTCTCTAGAGAGAGATCTTGGGGAGCAGTACTTC.

J is TRBJ2-5 and V is TRBV6-5; D call uncertain. Germline V gene sequence: CDR1 MNHEY, CDR2 SVGAGI. The CDR3 is 13 amino acids. V lost 5 bases and J lost 1, with 8 bases in between. The CDR3 coding sequence is TGTGCCAGCAGTCGGACGGTCCAAGAGACCCAGTACTTC. Translated: CASSRTVQETQYF.

V and J are TRBV28 and TRBJ1-4; D perhaps matches TRBD1 (5 bases). Germline-derived CDR1 and CDR2 are MDHEN and SYDVKM. V was clipped by 5 bases and J by 3 bases, with 25 bases between them. The CDR3 covers 19 residues. CDR3 sequence (DNA): TGTGCCAGCAGTGCTTCGACAGCCGACCTTTTATTTCCTAATGAAAAACTGTTTTTT. This translates into CASSASTADLLFPNEKLFF. The whole variable domain, remainder taken from reference TRBV28 and TRBJ1-4, is DVKVTQSSRYLVKRTGEKVFLECVQDMDHENMFWYRQDPGLGLRLIYFSYDVKMKEKGDIPEGYSVSREKKERFSLILESASTNQTSMYLCASSASTADLLFPNEKLFFGSGTQLSVL.

The CDR3 DNA reads as TGCGCCAGCAGAGCCGGGACCGCAGACGAGCAGTACTTC. Encoded protein: CASRAGTADEQYF. The chain joins TRBV5-1 to TRBJ2-5; TRBD1 or TRBD2 may be the D gene (5 bases each). The J call may be in error: the DNA end matches TRBJ2-7 better. CDR3 size: 13 residues. From germline, CDR1 is SGHRS and CDR2 YFSETQ.

This rearrangement joins TRBV25-1 to TRBJ2-2, with no clear D. This CDR3 spans 11 amino acids. The germline V and J ends were trimmed by 6 bases and 4 bases, with 3 bases remaining between them. Per the germline V gene, CDR1 is MGHDK and CDR2 is SYGVNS. The CDR3 DNA reads TGTGCCAGCAGCGTCACCGGGGAGCTGTTTTTT. It encodes CASSVTGELFF.

The V gene is TRBV13, the J gene TRBJ1-3; D is possibly TRBD1 (6 bases). CDR1 is PRHDT, CDR2 FYEKMQ, per germline (reference sequence). Trimming stripped 3 bases from V and 4 bases from J, with 10 bases between. The CDR3 runs to 14 residues. CDR3 in amino acids: CASSFNRDGNTIYF. The CDR3 DNA reads as TGTGCCAGCAGCTTCAACAGGGACGGAAACACCATATATTTT.

This chain joins TRBV30 and TRBJ1-2, with D possibly TRBD1 on 5 matching bases. The germline V gene has CDR1 GTSNPN and CDR2 SVGIG (reference sequence). The CDR3 is 12 amino acids. The ends were cut back, 5 bases at V and 4 bases at J, with 11 bases in the middle. CDR3 nucleotides: TGTGCCTGGGATGGGGCGGGCTATGGCTACACCTTC. Translated, it gives CAWDGAGYGYTF.

The gene calls are TRBV4-1 and TRBJ2-5, with D perhaps assigned TRBD1 or TRBD2 (5 bases each). Germline loops: CDR1 MGHRA, CDR2 YSYEKL. The V gene lost 0 bases and the J gene lost 5 bases, with 13 bases spanning the gap. The CDR3 extends over 15 amino acids. The CDR3 DNA reads TGCGCCAGCAGCCAAGATACTAGGACATCCGAGACCCAGTACTTC. This translates into CASSQDTRTSETQYF.

The rearrangement uses TRBV4-3 and TRBJ2-1, with D perhaps TRBD1 (6 bases). V gave up 3 bases and J gave up 5 bases, with 11 bases separating them. The CDR3 length is 14 residues. CDR1 and CDR2 (germline): LGHNA, YSLEER. The DNA for the CDR3 is TGCGCCAGCAGCCAGCCGGGACAACACAATGAGCAGTTCTTC. Translation: CASSQPGQHNEQFF.

V is TRBV10-3 and J is TRBJ1-1; 7 bases align to TRBD1. The ends lost 5 bases at V and 1 base at J; junction bases unmatched: 10. This CDR3 is 16 amino acids long. Germline V gene lookup returns CDR1 ENHRY and CDR2 SYGVKD. CDR3 DNA sequence: TGTGCCATCAGTAGGGATATGACAGGGTCGAACACTGAAGCTTTCTTT. This translates into CAISRDMTGSNTEAFF.

The gene calls are TRBV23-1 and TRBJ1-6, with 7 positions matching TRBD1. TRBV23-1 is flagged as an ORF with uncertain function. Trimming removed 3 bases from V and 9 bases from J; junction bases left unmatched: 14. This CDR3 has 17 amino acids. The CDR3 DNA sequence: TGCGCCAGCAGTCACCGCGGGCGTGCAGGGGGTGGTTCACCCCTCCACTTT. It is translated as CASSHRGRAGGGSPLHF.

The chain has TRBV19 and TRBJ2-5, with D possibly being TRBD1 (5 bases). Per germline, CDR1 LNHDA and CDR2 SQIVND (reference sequence). CDR3 length: 14 residues. V lost 5 bases and J 1 base, leaving 11 bases between the germline ends. The CDR3 sequence: CASSPNRPQETQYF. In DNA, the CDR3 is TGTGCCAGTAGTCCGAACAGGCCCCAAGAGACCCAGTACTTC. The whole variable domain, filled in from reference TRBV19 and TRBJ2-5, reads DGGITQSPKYLFRKEGQNVTLSCEQNLNHDAMYWYRQDPGQGLRLIYYSQIVNDFQKGDIAEGYSVSREKKESFPLTVTSAQKNPTAFYLCASSPNRPQETQYFGPGTRLLVL.

The sample holds one count of this clone. The chain couples TRBV7-9 to TRBJ1-4; perhaps TRBD1 as D (5 bases). V lost 5 bases, J lost 7 bases, and 20 bases lay in between. Germline CDR1 is SEHNR and CDR2 is FQNEAQ (reference sequence). This CDR3 is 16 amino acids long. CDR3 amino acids: CASSAPGVGEGEKLFF. DNA of the CDR3: TGTGCCAGCAGCGCTCCGGGGGTAGGAGAAGGTGAAAAACTGTTTTTT. The full variable domain, its missing parts supplied by reference TRBV7-9 and TRBJ1-4, is DTGVSQNPRHKITKRGQNVTFRCDPISEHNRLYWYRQTLGQGPEFLTYFQNEAQLEKSRLLSDRFSAERPKGSFSTLEIQRTEQGDSAMYLCASSAPGVGEGEKLFFGSGTQLSVL.

The chain couples TRBV28 to TRBJ2-4; TRBD1 aligns across 8 bases. The CDR3 is 17 amino acids. Germline assignment: CDR1 MDHEN and CDR2 SYDVKM. J lost 2 bases, V lost 4 bases, and 10 bases had no gene match. CDR3 region: CASSWFRGQGSKNIQYF. CDR3 DNA sequence: TGTGCCAGCAGTTGGTTCCGTGGACAGGGATCCAAAAACATTCAGTACTTC.